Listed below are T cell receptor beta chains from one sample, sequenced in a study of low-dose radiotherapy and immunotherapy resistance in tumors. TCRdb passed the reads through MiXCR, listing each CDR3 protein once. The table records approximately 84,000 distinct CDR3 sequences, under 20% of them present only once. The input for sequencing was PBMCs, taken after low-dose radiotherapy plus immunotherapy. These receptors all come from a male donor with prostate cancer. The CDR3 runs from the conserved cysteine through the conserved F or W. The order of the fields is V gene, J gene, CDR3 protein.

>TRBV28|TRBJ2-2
CASSSIAGVGTGELFF
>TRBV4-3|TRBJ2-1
CASSQDWTPYNEQFF
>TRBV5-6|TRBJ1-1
CASSLPGGRSEAFF
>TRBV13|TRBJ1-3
CASSLGPQQTGNTIYF
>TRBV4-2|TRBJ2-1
CASSQDRAGGPYNEQFF
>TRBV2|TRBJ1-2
CASSPRGELMGYTF
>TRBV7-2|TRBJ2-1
CASSITGGAYNEQFF
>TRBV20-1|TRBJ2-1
CSARVLGGSSYNEQFF
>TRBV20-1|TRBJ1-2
CSAPGLVAGDNYGYTF
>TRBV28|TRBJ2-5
CASSGLGGPYQETQYF
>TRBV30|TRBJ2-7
CAGAGVTRYEQYF
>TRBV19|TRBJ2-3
CASSGALITDTQYF